The 8 T cell receptor beta chains below come from one sample, sequenced in a study of spatial heterogeneity in lung cancer. The time point: sample taken at primary tumor resection. A single record per CDR3 protein comes from TCRdb applying MiXCR to the 5' RACE reads. The sample has roughly 48,000 distinct CDR3 sequences, around 5.2% seen once. This specimen was PBMCs, taken at surgery. The receptor set was obtained from a male donor with early-stage non-small cell lung cancer.

The chain links TRBV6-6 to TRBJ2-2, with no clear D. The CDR3 totals 15 residues. CDR1 is MNHNY and CDR2 is SVGAGI in the germline V gene (reference sequence). V was cut by 4 bases and J by 6 bases, with 15 bases left in between. CDR3 loop: CASSLTSAWAGELFF. CDR3 bases: TGTGCCAGCAGTTTGACCAGCGCCTGGGCCGGGGAGCTGTTTTTT.

This clonotype has a count of ten or more. The chain joins TRBV5-1 to TRBJ2-5; D remains ambiguous. The germline CDR1 and CDR2 sequences are SGHRS and YFSETQ. The CDR3 covers 13 residues. The V gene lost 2 bases and the J gene lost 4 bases, with 9 bases spanning the gap. The CDR3 reads CASSFGQRETQYF. The DNA of the CDR3 is TGCGCCAGCAGCTTCGGGCAGCGAGAGACCCAGTACTTC.

This clonotype was observed at least ten times. The rearrangement joins TRBV29-1 to TRBJ2-1; TRBD2 matches 11 bases. This CDR3 region has 13 residues. Germline lookup yields CDR1 SQVTM and CDR2 ANQGSEA. The V gene end was trimmed by 7 bases and the J gene end by 3 bases; junction bases not matched to a gene: 2. CDR3 sequence (DNA): TGCAGCGCTGGGACTAGCGGCTACAATGAGCAGTTCTTC. It encodes CSAGTSGYNEQFF.

This clonotype was observed many times. CDR3 sequence (DNA): TGCAGCGTTGTAGGGCATATCGATGAGCAGTTCTTC. Translating gives CSVVGHIDEQFF. This chain connects TRBV29-1 to TRBJ2-1; D gene unclear. Trimming removed 4 bases from V and 8 bases from J, with 12 bases in between. Germline CDR1 SQVTM, CDR2 ANQGSEA. There are 12 residues in the CDR3.

The sample holds many counts of this clonotype. This chain connects TRBV27 to TRBJ1-1; D unresolved. Germline-derived CDR1 and CDR2 are MNHEY and SMNVEV (reference sequence). With 8 bases removed from V and 1 base from J, the gap between germline ends came to 20 bases. The CDR3 sequence is 16 residues long. The CDR3 DNA reads as TGTGCCAGCCTTAACCTACGGCGGGGAGGGAACACTGAAGCTTTCTTT. Its translation: CASLNLRRGGNTEAFF.

This clonotype came up many times. The V call is TRBV5-1, the J call TRBJ2-7; 10 bases match TRBD1. Germline V CDR1 and CDR2: SGHRS, YFSETQ. Germline trimming cut 0 bases from V and 2 bases from J; bases unmatched to any gene: 17. The CDR3 length is 20 residues. In DNA form, the CDR3 reads TGCGCCAGCAGCTTGGTGGGACCGGGACAGGGGAACCGAAGAGCCTACGAGCAGTACTTC. This codes for CASSLVGPGQGNRRAYEQYF.

Ten or more counts support this clonotype. The rearrangement joins TRBV4-3 to TRBJ1-2, with TRBD1 as a possible D gene (6 bases). V lost 1 base and J 2 bases, leaving 11 bases between the germline ends. Germline V gene data show CDR1 as LGHNA and CDR2 as YSLEER. This CDR3 spans 15 amino acids. In DNA, the CDR3 is TGCGCCAGCAGCCAAGCCAGGGGATTCAACTATGGCTACACCTTC. Amino acid sequence: CASSQARGFNYGYTF.

The table lists this clonotype with many counts. This sequence joins TRBV13 and TRBJ2-2, with D tentatively TRBD1 (7 bases). CDR1 and CDR2 (germline): PRHDT, FYEKMQ (reference sequence). CDR3 length: 14 amino acids. Trimming left V 6 bases short and J 3 bases short, with 11 bases between. CDR3 amino acids: CASRSRGDTGELFF. The CDR3 coding sequence is TGTGCCAGCAGATCCAGGGGGGACACCGGGGAGCTGTTTTTT.